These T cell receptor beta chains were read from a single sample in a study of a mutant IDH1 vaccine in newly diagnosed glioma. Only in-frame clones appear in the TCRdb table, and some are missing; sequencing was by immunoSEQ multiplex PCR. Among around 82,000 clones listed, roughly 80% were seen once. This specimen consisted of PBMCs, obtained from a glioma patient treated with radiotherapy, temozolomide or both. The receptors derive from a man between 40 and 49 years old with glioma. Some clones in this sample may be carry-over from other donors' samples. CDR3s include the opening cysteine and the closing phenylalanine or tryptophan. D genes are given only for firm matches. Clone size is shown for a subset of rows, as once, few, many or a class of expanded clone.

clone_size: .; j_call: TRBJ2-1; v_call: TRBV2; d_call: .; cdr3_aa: CASFGNEQFF; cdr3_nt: TGTGCCAGCTTTGGTAATGAGCAGTTCTTC
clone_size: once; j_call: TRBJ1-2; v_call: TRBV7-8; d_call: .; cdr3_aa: CASSLSGGSYYGYTF; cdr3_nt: TGTGCCAGCAGCTTATCGGGAGGCAGTTACTATGGCTACACCTTC
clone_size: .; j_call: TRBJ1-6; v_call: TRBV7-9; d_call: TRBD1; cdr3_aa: CASSSSDRAWNSPLHF; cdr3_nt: TGTGCCAGCAGCTCATCTGACAGGGCGTGGAATTCACCCCTCCACTTT
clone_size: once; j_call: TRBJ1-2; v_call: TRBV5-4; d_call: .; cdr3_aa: CASSLGQAAGYGYTF; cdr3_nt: TGTGCCAGCAGCTTGGGGCAGGCCGCTGGGTATGGCTACACCTTC
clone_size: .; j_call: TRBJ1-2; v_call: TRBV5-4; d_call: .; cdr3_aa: CASSLSSGGYTF; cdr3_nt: TGTGCCAGCAGCTTGTCGTCTGGTGGCTACACCTTC
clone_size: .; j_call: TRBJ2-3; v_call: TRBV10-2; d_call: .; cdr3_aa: CASSPTIADPTDTQYF; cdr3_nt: TGCGCCAGCAGTCCAACCATAGCGGACCCCACAGATACGCAGTATTTT
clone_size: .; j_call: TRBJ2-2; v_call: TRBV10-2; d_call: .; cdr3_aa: CASDDSGELFF; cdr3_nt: TGCGCCAGCGATGACTCCGGCGAGCTGTTTTTT
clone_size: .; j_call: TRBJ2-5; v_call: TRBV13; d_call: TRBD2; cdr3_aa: CASSLEGGTTTETQYF; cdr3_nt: TGTGCCAGCAGCTTAGAGGGAGGGACTACGACGGAGACCCAGTACTTC
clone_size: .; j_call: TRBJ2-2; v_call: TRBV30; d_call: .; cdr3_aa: CAWSVPGPGELFF; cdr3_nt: TGTGCCTGGAGTGTACCTGGACCCGGGGAGCTGTTTTTT
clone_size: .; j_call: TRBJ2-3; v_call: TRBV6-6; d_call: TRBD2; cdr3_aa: CASSYGNSGGTDTQYF; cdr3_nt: TGTGCCAGCAGTTACGGGAATAGCGGGGGCACAGATACGCAGTATTTT